The sequence of this T cell receptor beta chain was determined in a study of T cell responses to AZD1222 COVID-19 vaccine. The study's findings and limits: The peak T cell response came first, and repertoires were sampled only after it. An increase in Spike-specific TCR breadth and depth was observed after two AZD1222 doses. As reported, nearly half of all spike-specific TCRs target variant regions that are unmutated. The sample set comprised mostly white British donors with more females, and clonal diversity was possibly underestimated.

About this clone itself: Its antigen is currently unknown.

Here immunoSEQ multiplex PCR was the method, and the copy in TCRdb shows in-frame clones only, minus some. In the table there are under 85,000 clones, 88% of which are singletons. The sample consisted of peripheral blood, taken on day 0 of MenACWY control vaccination. The TCR sequence derives from an adult in good health.

CDR3 nucleotide sequence: TGTGCCAGCAGCCCCCCCTCAGTGAGCGAGCAGTACTTC. Its translation is CASSPPSVSEQYF. The V and J genes are TRBV7-9 and TRBJ2-7; no clear D. The V end lost 5 bases, the J end lost 6 bases, and 14 bases lay between the germline ends. Germline V gene sequence: CDR1 SEHNR, CDR2 FQNEAQ (reference sequence). This CDR3 has 13 amino acids.